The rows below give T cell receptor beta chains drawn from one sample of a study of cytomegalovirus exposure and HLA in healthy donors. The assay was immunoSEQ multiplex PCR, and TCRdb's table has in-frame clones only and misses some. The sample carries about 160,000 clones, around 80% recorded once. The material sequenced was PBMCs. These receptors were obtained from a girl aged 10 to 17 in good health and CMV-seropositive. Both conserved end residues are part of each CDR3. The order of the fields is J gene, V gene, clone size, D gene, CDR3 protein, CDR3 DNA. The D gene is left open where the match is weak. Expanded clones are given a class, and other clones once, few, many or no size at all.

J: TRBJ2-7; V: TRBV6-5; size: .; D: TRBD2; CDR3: CASSLRGGVSYEQYF; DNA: TGTGCCAGCAGCCTCCGGGGGGGGGTCTCCTACGAGCAGTACTTC
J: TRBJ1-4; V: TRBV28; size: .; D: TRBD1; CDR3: CASGKGDRDGKLFF; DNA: TGTGCCAGCGGTAAGGGGGACAGGGACGGAAAACTGTTTTTT
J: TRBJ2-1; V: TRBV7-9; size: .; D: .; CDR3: CASSLAGGAIYNEQFF; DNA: TGTGCCAGCAGCTTAGCGGGGGGGGCAATTTACAATGAGCAGTTCTTC
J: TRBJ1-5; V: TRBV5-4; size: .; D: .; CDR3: CASSLQGMVNQPQHF; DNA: TGTGCCAGCAGCTTGCAGGGGATGGTCAATCAGCCCCAGCATTTT
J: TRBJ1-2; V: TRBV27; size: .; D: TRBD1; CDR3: CASSLKGAYGYTF; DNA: TGTGCCAGCAGTTTAAAGGGGGCCTATGGCTACACCTTC
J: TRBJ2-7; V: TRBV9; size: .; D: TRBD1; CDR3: CASSPGQGLLGEQYF; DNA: TGTGCCAGCAGCCCCGGACAGGGGTTATTAGGCGAGCAGTACTTC
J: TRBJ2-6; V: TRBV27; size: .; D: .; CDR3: CASSITGANVLTF; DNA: TGTGCCAGCAGTATCACTGGGGCCAACGTCCTGACTTTC
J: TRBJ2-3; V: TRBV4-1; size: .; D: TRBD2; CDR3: CASSQDWRTGLAVTDTQYF; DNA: TGCGCCAGCAGCCAAGATTGGCGTACTGGACTAGCGGTCACAGATACGCAGTATTTT
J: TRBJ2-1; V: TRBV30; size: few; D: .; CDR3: CAWSGGDPYNEQFF; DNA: TGTGCCTGGAGTGGGGGGGATCCCTACAATGAGCAGTTCTTC
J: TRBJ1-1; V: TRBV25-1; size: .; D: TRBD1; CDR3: CASGRQGIGTEAFF; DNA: TGTGCCAGCGGGAGACAGGGGATAGGCACTGAAGCTTTCTTT
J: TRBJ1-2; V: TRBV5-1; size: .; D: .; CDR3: CASSETRTPYGYTF; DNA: TGCGCCAGCAGCGAGACAAGGACTCCCTATGGCTACACCTTC
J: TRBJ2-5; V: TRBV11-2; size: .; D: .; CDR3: CASSSRVQETQYF; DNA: TGTGCCAGCAGCTCCAGGGTGCAAGAGACCCAGTACTTC